This T cell receptor beta chain was recorded in a study of CD8 T cells in ankylosing spondylitis. Comment on this clonotype: Its antigen is unknown.

Quantitative 5'-RACE with molecular barcodes produced the TCR beta libraries. Each CDR3 protein is one row after TCRdb ran MiXCR on the 5' RACE reads. Altogether 250,000 to 350,000 distinct CDR3 sequences are present, roughly 8% being singletons, with the ten largest covering approximately 15%. This CDR3 has 15 amino acids. CDR1 SQVTM and CDR2 ANQGSEA come from the germline V gene. The junction had 8 bases not matched to a gene; V was cut back by 6 bases and J by 8 bases. Study-wide results and limits: Clones linked to disease, bearing a CD8+ phenotype, were relatively rare in peripheral blood. Certain motif variants had earlier been reported in reactive arthritis synovial fluid and blood. The clones that were linked to disease were reported to be significantly enriched in matched synovial fluid samples from ankylosing spondylitis patients. For ankylosing spondylitis blood, a TCR beta motif of about eight highly homologous variants appeared characteristic.

This sequence originates from a male donor with ankylosing spondylitis. Sequenced input: blood, either unsorted or a sorted T cell fraction (not recorded which). The rearrangement links TRBV29-1 to TRBJ2-2; TRBD2 matches 14 bases. CDR3 nucleotide sequence: TGCAGCGTAGCCGGGACTAGCGGGAGACGTGGGGAGCTGTTTTTT. Its protein product is CSVAGTSGRRGELFF.